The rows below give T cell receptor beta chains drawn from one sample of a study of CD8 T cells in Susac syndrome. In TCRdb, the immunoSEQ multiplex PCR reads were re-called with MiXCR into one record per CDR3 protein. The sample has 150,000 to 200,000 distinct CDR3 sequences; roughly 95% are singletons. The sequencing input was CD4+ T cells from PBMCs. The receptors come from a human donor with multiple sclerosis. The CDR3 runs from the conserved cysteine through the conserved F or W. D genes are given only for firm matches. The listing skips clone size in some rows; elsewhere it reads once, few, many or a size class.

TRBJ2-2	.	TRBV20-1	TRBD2	CSARRFLAAANTGELFF	TGCAGTGCTAGAAGATTCCTAGCGGCAGCGAACACCGGGGAGCTGTTTTTT
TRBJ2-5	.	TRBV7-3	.	CASSLNGGGAETQYF	TGTGCCAGCAGCTTAAACGGCGGAGGGGCGGAGACCCAGTACTTC
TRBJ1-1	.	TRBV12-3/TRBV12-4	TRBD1	CASRTGFTEAFF	TGTGCCAGCAGGACAGGGTTCACTGAAGCTTTCTTT
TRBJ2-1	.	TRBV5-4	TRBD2	CASSLELAGGSEQFF	TGTGCCAGCAGCTTGGAGCTAGCGGGAGGTAGTGAGCAGTTCTTC
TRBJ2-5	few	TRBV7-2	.	CASSLGTSRETQYF	TGTGCCAGCAGCTTAGGGACGTCGAGAGAGACCCAGTACTTC
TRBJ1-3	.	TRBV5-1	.	CASSSTTASGNTIYF	TGCGCCAGCAGCTCGACGACAGCCTCTGGAAACACCATATATTTT
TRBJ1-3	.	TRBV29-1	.	CSVASSSGNTIYF	TGCAGCGTTGCTAGTTCCTCTGGAAACACCATATATTTT
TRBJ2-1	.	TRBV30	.	CAWMSGNEQFF	TGTGCCTGGATGAGCGGTAATGAGCAGTTCTTC
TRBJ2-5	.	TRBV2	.	CASSGTLKETQYF	TGTGCCAGCAGCGGGACTCTTAAAGAGACCCAGTACTTC
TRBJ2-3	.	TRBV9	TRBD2	CASSSGLATPGTQYF	TGTGCCAGCAGCTCGGGACTAGCGACCCCCGGTACGCAGTATTTT
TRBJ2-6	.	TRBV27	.	CASSPRGAAGANVLTF	TGTGCCAGCAGTCCCAGGGGAGCTGCCGGGGCCAACGTCCTGACTTTC
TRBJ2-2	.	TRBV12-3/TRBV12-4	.	CASSPRQAGELFF	TGTGCCAGCAGCCCCCGACAGGCCGGGGAGCTGTTTTTT
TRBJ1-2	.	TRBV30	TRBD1	CAWGQVYGYTF	TGTGCCTGGGGACAGGTATATGGCTACACCTTC
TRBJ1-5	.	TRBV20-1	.	CSASERDQPQHF	TGCAGTGCTAGTGAGAGGGATCAGCCCCAGCATTTT
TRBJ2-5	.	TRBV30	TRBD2	CAWSVLAGGETQYF	TGTGCCTGGAGTGTCCTAGCGGGAGGAGAGACCCAGTACTTC
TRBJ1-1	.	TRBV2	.	CASRSSENTEAFF	TGTGCCAGCAGATCGTCGGAGAACACTGAAGCTTTCTTT
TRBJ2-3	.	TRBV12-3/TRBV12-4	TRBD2	CASSLEGGLGGTDTQYF	TGTGCCAGCAGTTTGGAGGGCGGACTAGGCGGCACAGATACGCAGTATTTT
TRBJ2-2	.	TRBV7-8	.	CASSFTQGSGELFF	TGTGCCAGCAGCTTCACACAGGGATCCGGGGAGCTGTTTTTT
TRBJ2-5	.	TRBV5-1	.	CASQMGLGHMETQYF	TGCGCCAGCCAAATGGGGTTAGGTCATATGGAGACCCAGTACTTC